This T cell receptor beta chain was sequenced for a study of blood T cell repertoires in COVID-19. Assay: immunoSEQ multiplex PCR; the TCRdb copy retains only in-frame clones and omits some. The sample comprises about 390,000 clones, approximately 87% of which are singletons, and roughly 10% rests with the top ten. Trimming took off 2 bases at V and 5 bases at J, with 15 bases between the two ends. Germline values: CDR1 SEHNR, CDR2 FQNEAQ (reference sequence). CDR3 length equals 16 residues. Those who participated ranged in age from roughly 18 to 90 years and resided in 24 US areas. The receptor's source is a woman aged 45-59 years who had recovered from COVID-19. The sequenced sample consisted of PBMCs or T cells enriched from blood (not recorded which). The genes are TRBV7-9 and TRBJ1-4, with a tentative D call TRBD1 (6 bases). CDR3 residues: CASSLPSGQGNEKLFF. CDR3 DNA: TGTGCCAGCAGCTTACCCTCCGGGCAGGGGAATGAAAAACTGTTTTTT. Complete variable domain (other parts from reference TRBV7-9 and TRBJ1-4): DTGVSQNPRHKITKRGQNVTFRCDPISEHNRLYWYRQTLGQGPEFLTYFQNEAQLEKSRLLSDRFSAERPKGSFSTLEIQRTEQGDSAMYLCASSLPSGQGNEKLFFGSGTQLSVL.